This T cell receptor beta chain was sequenced in a study of cytomegalovirus exposure and HLA in healthy donors. Findings and caveats of the study: Rare TCR sequences predominated, though certain public TCRs were found in many donors.

Regarding this clone: Antigen: not known.

Per the germline V gene, CDR1 is GTSNPN and CDR2 is SVGIG (reference sequence). Trimming stripped 2 bases from V and 10 bases from J, with 14 bases between. The CDR3 length is 12 residues. Only in-frame clones appear in the TCRdb table, and some are missing; sequencing was by immunoSEQ multiplex PCR. The sample has about 200,000 clones, roughly 87% seen once. The origin of this receptor is a woman under 30 in good health and CMV-seropositive. The sequencing sample was made of PBMCs. V is TRBV30 and J is TRBJ1-1; possibly TRBD1 for D (5 bases). In DNA form, the CDR3 reads TGTGCCTGGAGTCCCCTAACTACAGGAGCTTTCTTT. Its protein product is CAWSPLTTGAFF.